Presented here are 9 T cell receptor beta chains from one specimen sequenced in a study of vaccination effects on CD4 cells after COVID-19. These receptors' antigens are unknown. Having been cultured for roughly 10 days, the cells underwent CD4+ T cell isolation. TCRdb's copy holds only in-frame clones and misses some; the assay was immunoSEQ multiplex PCR. The table shows roughly 60,000 clones, with more than 60% occurring only once. Here the sequenced sample was CD4+ T cells from PBMCs cultured without peptide, taken before COVID-19 vaccination. The receptors derive from a human donor who had a prior SARS-CoV-2 infection.

This clone was seen a few times. The chain combines TRBV27 with TRBJ2-1, with D maybe TRBD2 (5 bases). The length of the CDR3 is 13 residues. The germline gives CDR1 MNHEY, CDR2 SMNVEV (reference sequence). Deletions cut 5 bases from V and 14 bases from J, with 19 bases between. CDR3 protein: CASSLTTEGGKFF. The DNA of the CDR3 is TGTGCCAGCAGTCTGACTACCGAGGGCGGAAAGTTCTTC.

Here the CDR3 DNA reads TGTGCCAGCAGCGTCCGGGACAGCTCCTACGAGCAGTACTTC. Protein: CASSVRDSSYEQYF. J is TRBJ2-7 and V is TRBV7-9, with 7 nucleotides matching TRBD1. The CDR3 contains 14 residues. Germline V gene sequence: CDR1 SEHNR, CDR2 FQNEAQ (reference sequence). V lost 5 bases, J lost 0 bases, and 4 bases stayed unmatched.

This clone is a singleton in its sample. The V call is TRBV6-2 or TRBV6-3, the J call TRBJ1-1, with TRBD1 as a possible D gene (5 bases). Germline V gene data show CDR1 as MNHEY and CDR2 as SVGEGT. Trimming removed 5 bases at V and 0 bases at J, with 13 bases between. The CDR3 sequence is 15 residues long. CDR3 nucleotide sequence: TGTGCCAGCAGTCTCATTCCGACAGTGAACACTGAAGCTTTCTTT. Its protein product is CASSLIPTVNTEAFF.

V is TRBV29-1 and J is TRBJ2-5; 8 bases line up with TRBD1. The V gene's germline CDR1 is SQVTM and CDR2 ANQGSEA. The CDR3 length is 12 residues. The V and J ends lost 5 bases and 5 bases, in that order; junction bases with no gene match: 4. The CDR3 is CSVTGQGETQYF. For the CDR3, the DNA is TGCAGCGTTACAGGACAGGGTGAGACCCAGTACTTC.

The chain has TRBV7-2 and TRBJ2-1; D gene ambiguous. Germline V gene data show CDR1 as SGHTA and CDR2 as FQGNSA. V was clipped by 3 bases and J by 10 bases, with 13 bases between them. The length of the CDR3 is 13 residues. The DNA for the CDR3 is TGTGCCAGCAGCTTGGACCGGGTCTTGGAGCAGTTCTTC. This codes for CASSLDRVLEQFF. Using reference TRBV7-2 and TRBJ2-1 for the parts outside the CDR3, the full variable domain is GAGVSQSPSNKVTEKGKDVELRCDPISGHTALYWYRQSLGQGLEFLIYFQGNSAPDKSGLPSDRFSAERTGGSVSTLTIQRTQQEDSAVYLCASSLDRVLEQFFGPGTRLTVL.

V gene TRBV6-6 combines with J gene TRBJ2-1; D not certain. The CDR3 contains 11 residues. Trimming removed 0 bases from V and 13 bases from J, with 7 bases in between. Germline V gene data show CDR1 as MNHNY and CDR2 as SVGAGI (reference sequence). CDR3 sequence (DNA): TGTGCCAGCAGTTACTCGGGGAAACAGTTCTTC. It codes for CASSYSGKQFF.

The chain's CDR3 is CASSQEITNEQFF. Here the CDR3 DNA reads TGCGCCAGCAGCCAAGAAATAACGAATGAGCAGTTCTTC. The J gene is TRBJ2-1, the V gene TRBV4-3; D remains ambiguous. V was cut by 0 bases and J by 7 bases, with 7 bases left in between. In germline, CDR1 is LGHNA, CDR2 YSLEER. The CDR3 length is 13 residues.

This chain links TRBV29-1 with TRBJ2-1, with D possibly matching TRBD2 (6 bases). The germline gives CDR1 SQVTM, CDR2 ANQGSEA. V dropped 4 bases and J dropped 2 bases, with 12 bases sitting between them. The CDR3 spans 14 residues. Here the CDR3 reads CSVVEGSTYNEQFF. CDR3 DNA: TGCAGCGTTGTGGAGGGCAGTACCTACAATGAGCAGTTCTTC.

J is TRBJ2-7 and V is TRBV6-6; 10 nucleotides agree with TRBD1. The germline gives CDR1 MNHNY, CDR2 SVGAGI (reference sequence). The V segment lost 5 bases and the J segment 2 bases; nucleotides outside the gene matches: 6. CDR3 length equals 15 residues. The CDR3 nucleotides read TGTGCCAGCAGTCAGAGGGACAGGGGACCCTACGAGCAGTACTTC. Protein sequence: CASSQRDRGPYEQYF.